The 9 T cell receptor beta chains below all came from one sample that was sequenced in a study of PD-1 blockade in classical Hodgkin lymphoma. Sequencing used immunoSEQ multiplex PCR; TCRdb keeps in-frame clones, though not all of them. The sample records roughly 70,000 clones, nearly 95% being singletons. Noted time point: newly diagnosed, previously untreated cHL patient sample. Source material: peripheral blood mononuclear cells (PBMCs). These receptors were collected from a human donor with classical Hodgkin lymphoma.

The rearrangement joins TRBV5-1 to TRBJ2-3; 7 positions agree with TRBD2. CDR1 SGHRS and CDR2 YFSETQ come from the germline V gene. The trim removed 7 bases at V and 5 bases at J, leaving 7 bases unmatched. The CDR3 is 13 amino acids. CDR3 nucleotide sequence: TGCGCCAGCCGGACTAGGACGGTAGATACGCAGTATTTT. It encodes CASRTRTVDTQYF.

The chain combines TRBV2 with TRBJ1-5; D perhaps matches TRBD1 (5 bases). Trimming took 8 bases from V and 0 from J, leaving 8 bases between them. Per germline, CDR1 SNHLY and CDR2 FYNNEI. This CDR3 has 13 residues. The CDR3 reads CASGQHSNQPQHF. CDR3 nucleotides: TGTGCCAGCGGACAACATAGCAATCAGCCCCAGCATTTT.

This chain connects TRBV7-9 to TRBJ2-7, with TRBD1 matching 7 bases. The CDR3 runs to 14 residues. CDR1 is SEHNR and CDR2 is FQNEAQ in the germline V gene (reference sequence). The V gene end was trimmed by 2 bases and the J gene end by 2 bases; junction bases not matched to a gene: 3. CDR3 amino acids: CASSLKGGPYEQYF. The CDR3 nucleotides read TGTGCCAGCAGCTTAAAAGGGGGCCCCTACGAGCAGTACTTC.

V gene TRBV7-9 combines with J gene TRBJ2-7, with D hard to call. Germline loops: CDR1 SEHNR, CDR2 FQNEAQ (reference sequence). Trimming pared 1 base from V and 1 base from J, leaving 11 bases between. The length of the CDR3 is 15 residues. CDR3 sequence: CASSLVWAASYEQYF. CDR3 coding DNA: TGTGCCAGCAGCTTAGTTTGGGCCGCGTCCTACGAGCAGTACTTC.

The chain carries TRBV27 and TRBJ2-5, with 8 positions matching TRBD2. The CDR3 sequence is 14 residues long. V lost 6 bases, J lost 1 base, and 4 bases stayed unmatched. The germline V gene has CDR1 MNHEY and CDR2 SMNVEV (reference sequence). CDR3: CASSRLAGQETQYF. CDR3 DNA: TGTGCCAGCAGCCGGCTAGCGGGCCAAGAGACCCAGTACTTC.

This clone appeared once. J is TRBJ1-2 and V is TRBV18, with TRBD1 identical over 8 bases. The CDR3 consists of 14 residues. Germline V gene sequence: CDR1 KGHSH, CDR2 LQKENI. V dropped 4 bases and J dropped 4; count of bases not matched to a gene: 5. CDR3 bases: TGTGCCAGCTCACTGGGGACAGGCCTCTATGGCTACACCTTC. This translates into CASSLGTGLYGYTF.

This CDR3 is CASTRGAPDKAFF. The CDR3 DNA reads as TGTGCCAGCACCCGAGGTGCCCCCGATAAGGCTTTCTTT. The chain is built from TRBV6-5 and TRBJ1-1; no reliable D call. CDR1 and CDR2 (germline): MNHEY, SVGAGI. Trimming stripped 7 bases from V and 11 bases from J, with 20 bases between. There are 13 residues in the CDR3.

This chain joins TRBV28 and TRBJ2-7; D may match TRBD1 or TRBD2 (6 bases each). The CDR3 is 13 residues long. The germline CDR1 and CDR2 sequences are MDHEN and SYDVKM. V lost 7 bases, J lost 6 bases, and 16 bases lay in between. The CDR3 protein is CASTGELAGEQYF. The CDR3 bases are TGTGCCAGCACAGGGGAACTAGCTGGCGAGCAGTACTTC.

This chain uses TRBV7-9 with TRBJ1-2; a weak D match, TRBD1 (5 bases). Germline lookup yields CDR1 SEHNR and CDR2 FQNEAQ (reference sequence). The CDR3 is made up of 14 amino acids. The germline V and J ends were trimmed by 5 bases and 8 bases, with 18 bases remaining between them. CDR3 in DNA: TGTGCCAGCAGCGATAGGGGCAGGGAGGAAGGCTACACCTTC. It codes for CASSDRGREEGYTF.